This T cell receptor (beta chain) was sequenced for a study of blood T cell repertoires in COVID-19. The overall study: The United States, Italy and Spain supplied acute and convalescent COVID-19 samples. Nucleic acid was either cDNA or gDNA, and it came from T cells, B-cell-depleted T cells, or PBMCs.

Original handling: Reference gene primer amplification gave nucleated cell count estimates. The repertoire was sequenced with immunoSEQ multiplex PCR; TCRdb's copy has only in-frame clones and lacks some. The V and J calls and clone size are taken from that table; D and trimming were inferred from the DNA. This sample has around 40,000 clones, with around four fifths found just once. The V gene's germline CDR1 is MDHEN and CDR2 SYDVKM. Trimming at V came to 5 bases and at J to 2 bases, leaving 11 bases not matched to a gene. The CDR3 has 16 residues. This clone was observed a single time. This sequence originates from an elderly woman with active or convalescent COVID-19. The gene calls are TRBV28 and TRBJ1-2; 7 positions match TRBD1. The sequenced sample consisted of peripheral blood. The CDR3 is CASSALGGELNYGYTF. The CDR3 DNA follows: TGTGCCAGCAGTGCCTTAGGGGGCGAATTGAACTATGGCTACACCTTC.